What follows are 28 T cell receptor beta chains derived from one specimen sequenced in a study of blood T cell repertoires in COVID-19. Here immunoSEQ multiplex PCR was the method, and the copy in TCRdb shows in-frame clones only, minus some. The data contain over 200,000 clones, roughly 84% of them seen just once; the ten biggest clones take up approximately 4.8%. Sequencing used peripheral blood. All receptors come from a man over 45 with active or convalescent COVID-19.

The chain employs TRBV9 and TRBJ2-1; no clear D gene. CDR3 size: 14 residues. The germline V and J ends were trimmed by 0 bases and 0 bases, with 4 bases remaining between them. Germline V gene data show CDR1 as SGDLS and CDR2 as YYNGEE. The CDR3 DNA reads TGTGCCAGCAGCGTAGACAGCTCCTACAATGAGCAGTTCTTC. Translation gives CASSVDSSYNEQFF. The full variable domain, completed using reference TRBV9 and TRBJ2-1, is DSGVTQTPKHLITATGQRVTLRCSPRSGDLSVYWYQQSLDQGLQFLIQYYNGEERAKGNILERFSAQQFPDLHSELNLSSLELGDSALYFCASSVDSSYNEQFFGPGTRLTVL.

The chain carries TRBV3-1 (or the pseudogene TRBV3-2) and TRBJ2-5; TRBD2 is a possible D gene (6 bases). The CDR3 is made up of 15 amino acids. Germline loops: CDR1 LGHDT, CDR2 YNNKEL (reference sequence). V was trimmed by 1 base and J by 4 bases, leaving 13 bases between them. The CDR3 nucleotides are TGTGCCAGCAGCCAAGGGGCGAGCGGGTCAGAGACCCAGTACTTC. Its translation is CASSQGASGSETQYF.

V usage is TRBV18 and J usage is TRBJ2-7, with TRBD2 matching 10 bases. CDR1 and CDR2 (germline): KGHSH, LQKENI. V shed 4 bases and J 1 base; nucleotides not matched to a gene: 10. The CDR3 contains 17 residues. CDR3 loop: CASSHPGVSGGSYEQYF. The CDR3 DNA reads TGTGCCAGCTCACACCCGGGGGTTAGCGGGGGGTCCTACGAGCAGTACTTC.

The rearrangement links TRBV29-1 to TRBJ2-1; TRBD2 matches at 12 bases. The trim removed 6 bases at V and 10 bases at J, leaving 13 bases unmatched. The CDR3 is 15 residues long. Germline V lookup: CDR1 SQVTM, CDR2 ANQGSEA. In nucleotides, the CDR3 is TGCAGCGTATTCGGCCCTAGCGGGGGGGCAGGGGAGCAGTTCTTC. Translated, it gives CSVFGPSGGAGEQFF.

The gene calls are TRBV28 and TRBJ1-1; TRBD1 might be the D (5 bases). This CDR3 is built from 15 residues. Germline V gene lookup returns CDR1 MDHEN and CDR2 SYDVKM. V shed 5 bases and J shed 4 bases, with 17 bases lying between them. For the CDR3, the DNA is TGTGCCAGCAGTACCTCCGGGGGTCAGGGCACTGAAGCTTTCTTT. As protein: CASSTSGGQGTEAFF.

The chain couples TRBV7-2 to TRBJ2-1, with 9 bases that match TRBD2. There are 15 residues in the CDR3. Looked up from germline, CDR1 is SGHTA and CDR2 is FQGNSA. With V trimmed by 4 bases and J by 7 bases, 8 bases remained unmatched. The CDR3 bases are TGTGCCAGCAGCTCCCAAATAGCGGGGGATAATGAGCAGTTCTTC. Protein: CASSSQIAGDNEQFF.

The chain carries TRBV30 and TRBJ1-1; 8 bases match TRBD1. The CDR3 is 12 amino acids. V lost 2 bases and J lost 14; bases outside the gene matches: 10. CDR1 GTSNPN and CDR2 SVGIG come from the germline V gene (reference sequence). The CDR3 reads CAWSPGTGLAFF. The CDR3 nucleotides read TGTGCCTGGAGTCCAGGGACAGGCCTTGCCTTCTTT.

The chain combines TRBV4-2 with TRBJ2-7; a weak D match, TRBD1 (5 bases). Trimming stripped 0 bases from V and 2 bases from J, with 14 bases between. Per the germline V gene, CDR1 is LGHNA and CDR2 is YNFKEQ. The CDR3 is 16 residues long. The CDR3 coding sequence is TGTGCCAGCAGCCAAGATATCGGGCAGGGTGCCTACGAGCAGTACTTC. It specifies CASSQDIGQGAYEQYF.

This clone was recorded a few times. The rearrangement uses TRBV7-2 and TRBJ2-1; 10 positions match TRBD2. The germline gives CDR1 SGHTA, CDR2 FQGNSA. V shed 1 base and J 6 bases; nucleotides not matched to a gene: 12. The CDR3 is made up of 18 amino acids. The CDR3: CASSLGTSGVVSVNEQFF. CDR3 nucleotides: TGTGCCAGCAGCTTAGGTACTAGCGGGGTCGTATCAGTCAATGAGCAGTTCTTC.

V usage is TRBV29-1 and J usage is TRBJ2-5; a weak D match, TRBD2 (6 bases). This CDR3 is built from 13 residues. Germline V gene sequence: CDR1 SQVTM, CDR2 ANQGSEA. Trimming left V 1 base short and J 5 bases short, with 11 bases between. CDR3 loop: CSVEVSGGETQYF. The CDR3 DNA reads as TGCAGCGTTGAAGTTTCAGGAGGGGAGACCCAGTACTTC.

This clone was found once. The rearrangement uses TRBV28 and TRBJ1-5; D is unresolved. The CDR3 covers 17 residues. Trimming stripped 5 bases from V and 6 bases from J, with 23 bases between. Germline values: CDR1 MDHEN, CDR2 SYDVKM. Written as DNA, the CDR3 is TGTGCCAGCAGTCCTTTGAGTTCGTCGGGGAGGTTTCAGCCCCAGCATTTT. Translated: CASSPLSSSGRFQPQHF.

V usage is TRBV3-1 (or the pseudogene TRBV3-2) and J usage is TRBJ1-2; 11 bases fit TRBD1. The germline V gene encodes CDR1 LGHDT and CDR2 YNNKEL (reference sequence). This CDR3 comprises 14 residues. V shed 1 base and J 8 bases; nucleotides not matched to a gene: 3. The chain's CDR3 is CASSQADRGQGYTF. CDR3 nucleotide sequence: TGTGCCAGCAGCCAAGCGGACAGGGGGCAAGGCTACACCTTC.

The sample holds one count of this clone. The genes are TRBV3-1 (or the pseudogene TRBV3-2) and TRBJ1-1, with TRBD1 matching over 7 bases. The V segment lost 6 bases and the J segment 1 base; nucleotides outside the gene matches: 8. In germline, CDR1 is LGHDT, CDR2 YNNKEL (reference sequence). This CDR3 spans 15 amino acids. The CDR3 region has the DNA TGTGCCAGCAGAACCCTGGACAGGCCGAACACTGAAGCTTTCTTT. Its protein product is CASRTLDRPNTEAFF.

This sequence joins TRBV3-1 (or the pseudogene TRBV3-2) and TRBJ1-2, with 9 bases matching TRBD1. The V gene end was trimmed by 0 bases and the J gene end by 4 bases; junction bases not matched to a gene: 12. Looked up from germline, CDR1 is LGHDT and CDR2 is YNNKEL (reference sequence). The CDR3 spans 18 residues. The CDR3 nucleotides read TGTGCCAGCAGCCAAGAGGGGACAGGGCTAAACCAACTCTATGGCTACACCTTC. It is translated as CASSQEGTGLNQLYGYTF.

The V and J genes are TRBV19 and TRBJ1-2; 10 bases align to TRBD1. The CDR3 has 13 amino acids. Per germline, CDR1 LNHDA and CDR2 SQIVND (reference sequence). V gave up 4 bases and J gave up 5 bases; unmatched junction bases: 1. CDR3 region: CASSRQGAYGYTF. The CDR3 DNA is TGTGCCAGTAGTAGACAGGGGGCATATGGCTACACCTTC.

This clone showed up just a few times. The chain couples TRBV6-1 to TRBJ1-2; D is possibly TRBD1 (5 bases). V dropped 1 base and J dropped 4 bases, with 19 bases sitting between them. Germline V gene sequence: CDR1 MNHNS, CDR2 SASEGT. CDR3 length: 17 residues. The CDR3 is CASSEVAGPVDGYGYTF. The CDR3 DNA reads TGTGCCAGCAGTGAAGTAGCGGGACCTGTGGATGGCTATGGCTACACCTTC.

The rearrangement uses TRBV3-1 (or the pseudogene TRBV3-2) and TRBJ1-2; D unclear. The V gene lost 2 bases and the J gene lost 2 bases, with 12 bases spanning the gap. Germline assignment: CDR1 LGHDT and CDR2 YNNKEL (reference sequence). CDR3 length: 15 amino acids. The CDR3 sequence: CASSQSYGPNYGYTF. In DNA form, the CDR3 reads TGTGCCAGCAGCCAATCGTATGGGCCCAACTATGGCTACACCTTC.

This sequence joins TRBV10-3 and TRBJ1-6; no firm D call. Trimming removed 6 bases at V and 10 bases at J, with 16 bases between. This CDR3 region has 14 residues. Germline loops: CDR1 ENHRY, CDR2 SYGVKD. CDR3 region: CAISPGGEYSPLHF. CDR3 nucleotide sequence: TGTGCCATCAGCCCAGGAGGAGAGTACTCACCCCTCCACTTT.

Here the CDR3 DNA reads TGTGCCAGCAGGGGGGGGGTCCTTGGCTACACCTTC. As protein: CASRGGVLGYTF. The chain is built from TRBV28 and TRBJ1-2; D possibly corresponds to TRBD1 (5 bases). The CDR3 loop spans 12 amino acids. The V gene lost 6 bases and the J gene lost 7 bases, with 12 bases spanning the gap. Germline V gives CDR1 MDHEN, CDR2 SYDVKM.

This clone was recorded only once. CDR3 in amino acids: CASSPSGGISDTQYF. The CDR3 nucleotides read TGTGCCAGCAGCCCTAGCGGGGGGATATCAGATACGCAGTATTTT. The chain carries TRBV9 and TRBJ2-3; TRBD2 matches 11 bases. V shed 4 bases and J 4 bases; nucleotides not matched to a gene: 5. The CDR3 has 15 residues. From germline, CDR1 is SGDLS and CDR2 YYNGEE.

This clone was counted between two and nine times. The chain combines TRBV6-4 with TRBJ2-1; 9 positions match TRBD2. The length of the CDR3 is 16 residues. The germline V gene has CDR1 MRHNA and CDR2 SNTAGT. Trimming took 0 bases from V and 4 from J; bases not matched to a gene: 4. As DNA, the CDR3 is TGTGCCAGCAGTGACTCTGGCGGGGGGGAGTACAATGAGCAGTTCTTC. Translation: CASSDSGGGEYNEQFF.

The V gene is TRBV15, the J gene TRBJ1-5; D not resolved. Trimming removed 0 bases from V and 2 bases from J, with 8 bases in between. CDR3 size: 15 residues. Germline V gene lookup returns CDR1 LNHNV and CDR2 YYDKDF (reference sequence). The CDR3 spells CATSRDFAGNQPQHF. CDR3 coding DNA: TGTGCCACCAGCAGAGATTTCGCAGGCAATCAGCCCCAGCATTTT. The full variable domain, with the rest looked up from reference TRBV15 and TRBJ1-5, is DAMVIQNPRYQVTQFGKPVTLSCSQTLNHNVMYWYQQKSSQAPKLLFHYYDKDFNNEADTPDNFQSRRPNTSFCFLDIRSPGLGDTAMYLCATSRDFAGNQPQHFGDGTRLSIL.

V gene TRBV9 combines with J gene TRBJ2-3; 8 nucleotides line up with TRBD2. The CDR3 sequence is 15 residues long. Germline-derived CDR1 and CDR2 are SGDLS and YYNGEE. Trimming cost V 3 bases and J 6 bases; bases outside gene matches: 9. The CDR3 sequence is CASSAPRGGHDTQYF. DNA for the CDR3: TGTGCCAGCAGCGCCCCCCGGGGGGGCCATGATACGCAGTATTTT.

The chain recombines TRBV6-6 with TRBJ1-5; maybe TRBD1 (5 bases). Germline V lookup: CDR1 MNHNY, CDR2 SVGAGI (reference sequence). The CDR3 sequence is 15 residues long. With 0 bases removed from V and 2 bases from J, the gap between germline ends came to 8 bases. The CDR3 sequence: CASSYSKQGNQPQHF. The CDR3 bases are TGTGCCAGCAGTTACTCGAAACAGGGCAATCAGCCCCAGCATTTT.

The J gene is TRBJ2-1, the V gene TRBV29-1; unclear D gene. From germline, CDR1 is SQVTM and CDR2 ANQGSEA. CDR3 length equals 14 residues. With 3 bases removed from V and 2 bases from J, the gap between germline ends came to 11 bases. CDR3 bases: TGCAGCGTTGATGCCCGGCGGACCTACAATGAGCAGTTCTTC. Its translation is CSVDARRTYNEQFF.

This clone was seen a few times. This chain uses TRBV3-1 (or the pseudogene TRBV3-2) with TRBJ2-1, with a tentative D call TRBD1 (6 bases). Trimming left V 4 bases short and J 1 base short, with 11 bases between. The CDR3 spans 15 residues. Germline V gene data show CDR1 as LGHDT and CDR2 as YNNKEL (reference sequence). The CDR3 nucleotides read TGTGCCAGCAGCCGAGACAGGACATCCTACAATGAGCAGTTCTTC. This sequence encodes CASSRDRTSYNEQFF.

The CDR3 protein is CASSRQGYNSPLHF. CDR3 DNA: TGTGCCAGCAGTCGACAGGGCTATAATTCACCCCTCCACTTT. J is TRBJ1-6 and V is TRBV11-2; 7 nucleotides agree with TRBD1. CDR3 size: 14 residues. V lost 6 bases to trimming and J lost 3 bases; unmatched junction nucleotides: 2. The germline V gene encodes CDR1 SGHAT and CDR2 FQNNGV.

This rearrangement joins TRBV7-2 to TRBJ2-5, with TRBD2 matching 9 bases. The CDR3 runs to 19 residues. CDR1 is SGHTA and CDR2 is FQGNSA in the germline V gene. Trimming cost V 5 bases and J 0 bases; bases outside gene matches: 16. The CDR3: CASSLTPLSGLADQETQYF. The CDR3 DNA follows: TGTGCCAGCAGCCTCACCCCTCTTTCGGGACTAGCAGACCAAGAGACCCAGTACTTC.